The 24 T cell receptor beta chains below were found in one sample sequenced in a study of T cell changes during pregnancy in multiple sclerosis. Assay: immunoSEQ multiplex PCR; the TCRdb copy retains only in-frame clones and omits some. The sample consists of roughly 56,000 clones, around 90% of them appearing once. The sample was CD4+ T cells from peripheral blood mononuclear cells, taken after pregnancy. The receptors stem from a female donor in good health, enrolled as a control in a pregnancy study.

The gene calls are TRBV5-5 and TRBJ1-6; 8 bases align to TRBD1. Germline CDR1 reads SGHKS; CDR2 reads YYEKEE (reference sequence). The trim removed 4 bases at V and 0 bases at J, leaving 3 bases unmatched. The CDR3 has 16 residues. CDR3 protein: CASSQGASSYNSPLHF. DNA for the CDR3: TGTGCCAGCAGCCAGGGGGCCAGCTCCTATAATTCACCCCTCCACTTT.

The chain has TRBV4-3 and TRBJ2-5, with 10 positions matching TRBD2. TRBJ2-7 matches the DNA end more closely, so the J call is doubtful. CDR1 LGHNA and CDR2 YSLEER come from the germline V gene. CDR3 length: 14 amino acids. The CDR3 DNA reads as TGCGCCAGCAGCCATTCCCGGACTAGCGGCGAGCAGTACTTC. The encoded protein is CASSHSRTSGEQYF.

The chain combines TRBV9 with TRBJ2-3; D is possibly TRBD2 (5 bases). This CDR3 contains 13 residues. Germline CDR1 SGDLS, CDR2 YYNGEE. The ends were cut back, 2 bases at V and 8 bases at J, with 12 bases in the middle. CDR3 sequence (DNA): TGTGCCAGCAGCGTTACTAGGGAGAGTACGCAGTATTTT. Translating gives CASSVTRESTQYF.

The chain couples TRBV2 to TRBJ1-3, with 8 bases identical to TRBD1. The V gene end was trimmed by 6 bases and the J gene end by 2 bases; junction bases not matched to a gene: 6. Germline values: CDR1 SNHLY, CDR2 FYNNEI. The CDR3 extends over 15 amino acids. Here the CDR3 reads CASSVDRAPGNTIYF. CDR3 nucleotides: TGTGCCAGCAGCGTGGACAGGGCACCTGGAAACACCATATATTTT.

This chain connects TRBV27 to TRBJ1-4, with 7 bases fitting TRBD1. CDR3 length: 16 residues. Germline CDR1 reads MNHEY; CDR2 reads SMNVEV (reference sequence). Trimming at V came to 5 bases and at J to 0 bases, leaving 6 bases not matched to a gene. Here the CDR3 DNA reads TGTGCCAGCAGTCCGGGGACAGCTGCAACTAATGAAAAACTGTTTTTT. The encoded protein is CASSPGTAATNEKLFF.

This rearrangement joins TRBV10-3 to TRBJ1-2; D is possibly TRBD1 (6 bases). Between the trimmed V and J ends, which lost 6 bases and 4 bases, there was a span of 9 bases. The CDR3 has 12 residues. Germline CDR1 ENHRY, CDR2 SYGVKD. CDR3 nucleotide sequence: TGTGCCATCAGGGAGGACAGCTATGGCTACACCTTC. Protein sequence: CAIREDSYGYTF.

The gene calls are TRBV29-1 and TRBJ1-1, with D possibly matching TRBD1 (5 bases). Looked up from germline, CDR1 is SQVTM and CDR2 is ANQGSEA. V lost 5 bases to trimming and J lost 4 bases, with 11 bases between them. The CDR3 is 12 residues long. In DNA, the CDR3 is TGCAGCGTTAATTTGGGGGGCACTGAAGCTTTCTTT. This codes for CSVNLGGTEAFF.

As for this clone: One end of the junction fails to match germline, which may point to a read error. The rearrangement links TRBV13 to TRBJ1-2; TRBD1 agrees at 7 bases. The CDR3 length is 13 residues. CDR1 PRHDT and CDR2 FYEKMQ come from the germline V gene (reference sequence). For the CDR3, the DNA is TGTGCCAGCAGCGCCGTAACAGGGGCGAAGGGCCACTTC. Translation gives CASSAVTGAKGHF. Filled out from reference TRBV13 and TRBJ1-2, the complete variable domain reads AAGVIQSPRHLIKEKRETATLKCYPIPRHDTVYWYQQGPGQDPQFLISFYEKMQSDKGSIPDRFSAQQFSDYHSELNMSSLELGDSALYFCASSAVTGAKGHFGSGTRLTVV.

J is TRBJ1-5 and V is TRBV16, with D possibly TRBD1 on 6 matching bases. The V gene lost 4 bases and the J gene lost 5 bases, with 15 bases spanning the gap. CDR1 is KGHSY and CDR2 is FQNENV in the germline V gene. The CDR3 has 15 residues. The CDR3 spells CASSLRSGDDQPQHF. CDR3 DNA sequence: TGTGCCAGCAGCCTTCGGTCAGGGGATGATCAGCCCCAGCATTTT.

Details on this clone: The sample carries other DNA sequences with the same CDR3. The CDR3 bases are TGCGCCAGCAGCCAACTGGGACAGGGGAACACTGAAGCTTTCTTT. Translation gives CASSQLGQGNTEAFF. This rearrangement joins TRBV4-3 to TRBJ1-1; 9 bases align to TRBD1. The CDR3 spans 15 residues. The germline gives CDR1 LGHNA, CDR2 YSLEER. The V gene end was trimmed by 2 bases and the J gene end by 1 base; junction bases not matched to a gene: 2.

V gene TRBV5-1 combines with J gene TRBJ1-1; possibly TRBD1 for D (5 bases). The CDR3 is made up of 14 amino acids. V lost 3 bases to trimming and J lost 4 bases, with 13 bases between them. The germline CDR1 and CDR2 sequences are SGHRS and YFSETQ. CDR3 DNA: TGCGCCAGCAGCTCCGTACGCGGGGGCACTGAAGCTTTCTTT. Its protein is CASSSVRGGTEAFF.

The chain is built from TRBV5-1 and TRBJ2-5; the match to TRBD1 covers 9 bases. The CDR3 spans 13 residues. V was pared by 4 bases and J by 5 bases, with 3 bases of the junction left unmatched. Germline V gives CDR1 SGHRS, CDR2 YFSETQ. CDR3 sequence: CASSSGTGETQYF. The CDR3 nucleotides are TGCGCCAGCAGCAGCGGGACAGGGGAGACCCAGTACTTC.

Sample share makes this clone medium-sized. The chain carries TRBV6-1 and TRBJ1-2; 8 bases align to TRBD1. The junction had 7 bases not matched to a gene; V was cut back by 2 bases and J by 8 bases. This CDR3 is built from 14 residues. Per germline, CDR1 MNHNS and CDR2 SASEGT. For the CDR3, the DNA is TGTGCCAGCAGTGAAACCTTGACAGGGGTCGGCTACACCTTC. As protein: CASSETLTGVGYTF.

The chain joins TRBV5-6 to TRBJ1-3; D perhaps matches TRBD1 (5 bases). The germline V gene encodes CDR1 SGHDT and CDR2 YYEEEE. CDR3 length equals 15 residues. The ends were cut back, 1 base at V and 2 bases at J, with 10 bases in the middle. The CDR3, as DNA: TGTGCCAGCAGCTTGAGGGGCGCGGCTGGAAACACCATATATTTT. Translation gives CASSLRGAAGNTIYF.

This rearrangement joins TRBV6-5 to TRBJ1-2, with D maybe TRBD1 (5 bases). Germline assignment: CDR1 MNHEY and CDR2 SVGAGI. The CDR3 has 15 amino acids. V was trimmed by 2 bases and J by 4 bases, leaving 14 bases between them. In nucleotides, the CDR3 is TGTGCCAGCAGTTACGATGGGGCAGGACCCTATGGCTACACCTTC. Translation gives CASSYDGAGPYGYTF.

J is TRBJ1-2 and V is TRBV2; TRBD1 aligns across 7 bases. Germline-derived CDR1 and CDR2 are SNHLY and FYNNEI. The CDR3 consists of 13 residues. After removal of 7 bases from V and 3 bases from J, the junction contained 5 bases not matched to a gene. The CDR3 spells CASNSDRDYGYTF. CDR3 nucleotides: TGTGCCAGCAATAGCGACAGGGACTATGGCTACACCTTC.

The rearrangement links TRBV18 to TRBJ2-2, with a possible D match to TRBD1 (6 bases). V lost 1 base and J lost 6, with 9 bases in between. Germline V CDR1 and CDR2: KGHSH, LQKENI. The CDR3 runs 14 residues. The CDR3 spells CASSPRTGSGELFF. The CDR3 coding sequence is TGTGCCAGCTCACCACGAACAGGGTCCGGGGAGCTGTTTTTT.

The chain carries TRBV10-3 and TRBJ2-5; 12 bases are shared with TRBD2. The CDR3 is 17 amino acids. Germline assignment: CDR1 ENHRY and CDR2 SYGVKD. V lost 6 bases to trimming and J lost 5 bases; unmatched junction nucleotides: 13. The CDR3: CAIRKTSGGVRGETQYF. CDR3 nucleotide sequence: TGTGCCATCAGGAAGACTAGCGGGGGCGTCCGAGGGGAGACCCAGTACTTC.

This chain links TRBV7-2 with TRBJ1-2; D may be TRBD1 (5 bases). Trimming left V 5 bases short and J 4 bases short, with 14 bases between. Germline CDR1 reads SGHTA; CDR2 reads FQGNSA. The CDR3 covers 14 residues. Here the CDR3 reads CASSLQDRSYGYTF. The CDR3 DNA sequence: TGTGCCAGCAGCCTACAGGACCGTTCCTATGGCTACACCTTC.

This chain connects TRBV29-1 to TRBJ1-1; 9 bases agree with TRBD1. The junction had 14 bases not matched to a gene; V was cut back by 7 bases and J by 5 bases. Germline V CDR1 and CDR2: SQVTM, ANQGSEA. CDR3 length equals 15 residues. The CDR3 DNA is TGCAGCGCTCAAGGGGACAGGGCTTTTAAGACTGAAGCTTTCTTT. Translated, it gives CSAQGDRAFKTEAFF. The whole variable domain, filled in from reference TRBV29-1 and TRBJ1-1, reads SAVISQKPSRDICQRGTSLTIQCQVDSQVTMMFWYRQQPGQSLTLIATANQGSEATYESGFVIDKFPISRPNLTFSTLTVSNMSPEDSSIYLCSAQGDRAFKTEAFFGQGTRLTVV.

V usage is TRBV4-3 and J usage is TRBJ2-4; 8 bases map to TRBD2. Germline CDR1 and CDR2: LGHNA and YSLEER. The CDR3 length is 15 residues. The ends lost 0 bases at V and 7 bases at J; junction bases unmatched: 5. The CDR3 DNA follows: TGCGCCAGCAGCCAAGATTTGGTAGCGGGGAACATTCAGTACTTC. Its translation: CASSQDLVAGNIQYF.

The chain links TRBV5-5 to TRBJ1-2; D ambiguous. CDR3 length equals 12 residues. V was shortened by 4 bases and J by 8 bases, with 12 bases between the two germline ends. The V gene's germline CDR1 is SGHKS and CDR2 YYEKEE (reference sequence). The CDR3 DNA sequence: TGTGCCAGCAGCCCGACGGAGGGAGGCTACACCTTC. Translated, it gives CASSPTEGGYTF.

This chain uses TRBV10-3 with TRBJ1-3, with D possibly being TRBD1 (5 bases). Looked up from germline, CDR1 is ENHRY and CDR2 is SYGVKD. V gave up 0 bases and J gave up 0 bases, with 21 bases separating them. The CDR3 covers 20 residues. CDR3 sequence reads: CAISESLRQSPLSSGNTIYF. The DNA of the CDR3 is TGTGCCATCAGTGAGTCGCTGAGACAGTCTCCTCTCAGCTCTGGAAACACCATATATTTT.

For this clone: Other DNA sequences in this specimen translate into the identical CDR3. This sequence joins TRBV7-2 and TRBJ1-1, with D possibly TRBD1 on 5 matching bases. The V gene lost 1 base and the J gene lost 5 bases, with 8 bases spanning the gap. This CDR3 has 13 amino acids. Germline V gene lookup returns CDR1 SGHTA and CDR2 FQGNSA. The CDR3 here is CASSLGGGTEAFF. DNA of the CDR3: TGTGCCAGCAGCTTAGGGGGGGGAACTGAAGCTTTCTTT.